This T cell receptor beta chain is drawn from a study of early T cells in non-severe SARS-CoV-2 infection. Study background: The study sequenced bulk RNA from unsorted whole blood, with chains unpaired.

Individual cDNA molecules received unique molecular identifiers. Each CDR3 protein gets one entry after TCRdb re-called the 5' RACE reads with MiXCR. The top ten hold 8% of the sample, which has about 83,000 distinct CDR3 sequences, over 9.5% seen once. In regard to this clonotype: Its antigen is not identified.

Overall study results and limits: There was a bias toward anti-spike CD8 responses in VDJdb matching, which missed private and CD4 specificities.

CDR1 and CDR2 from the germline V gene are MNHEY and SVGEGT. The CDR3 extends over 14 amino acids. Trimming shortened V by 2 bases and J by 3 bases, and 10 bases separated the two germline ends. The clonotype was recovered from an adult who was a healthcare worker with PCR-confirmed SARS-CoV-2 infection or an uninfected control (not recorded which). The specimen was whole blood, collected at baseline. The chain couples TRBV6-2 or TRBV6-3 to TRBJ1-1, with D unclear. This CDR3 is CASSYPRYYTEAFF. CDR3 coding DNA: TGTGCCAGCAGTTACCCCCGGTACTACACTGAAGCTTTCTTT.